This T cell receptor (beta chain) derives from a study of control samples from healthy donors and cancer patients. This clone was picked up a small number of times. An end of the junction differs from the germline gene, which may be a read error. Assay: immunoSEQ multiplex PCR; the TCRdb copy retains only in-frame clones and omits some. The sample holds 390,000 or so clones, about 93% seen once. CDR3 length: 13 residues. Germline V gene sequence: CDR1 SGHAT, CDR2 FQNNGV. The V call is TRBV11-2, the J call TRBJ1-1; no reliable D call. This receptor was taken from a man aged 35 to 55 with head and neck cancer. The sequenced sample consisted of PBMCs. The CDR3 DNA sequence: TGTGCCAGCAGTTTAGGGATGAACACTGAAGCTTTCTTT. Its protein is CASSLGMNTEAFF.